The 20 T cell receptor beta chains below come from one sample, sequenced in a study of regulatory T cells in long-lasting Graves disease (dated by TCRdb to the early 2020s). The time point label corresponds to: newly diagnosed GD, antithyroid drugs for less than 3 months. RNA was extracted from PBMCs in TRIzol for both TCR sequencing and RNA sequencing. Library creation used multiplex PCR. Sequencing was performed on an Illumina HiSeq 4000. CDR3 regions were amplified by Arm-PCR with iRepertoire HTBI primers to construct TCR beta libraries. TCRdb took the public reads, trimmed them with fastp at Q25, ran MiXCR for clone calling and kept in-frame beta chains. A single entry per CDR3 protein holds the most common genes and DNA from its merged rows. The table for this sample lists 440,000 or so distinct CDR3 sequences; about 16% of them were counted only once. Of the sample, 15% to 20% is held by the ten largest clones.

These same records also appear under a second study, on T cells in Graves' hyperthyroidism and ophthalmopathy.

Sequenced here: peripheral blood mononuclear cells (PBMCs), sampled at new diagnosis, from a patient treated with antithyroid drugs. Receptor source: a woman aged 25 to 39 with Graves disease. Donor details come from another sample of the same person, matched by shared clones.

This clonotype has at least ten counts. This rearrangement joins TRBV5-1 to TRBJ2-7; D possibly corresponds to TRBD1 (6 bases). The V end lost 4 bases, the J end lost 4 bases, and 12 bases lay between the germline ends. Germline lookup yields CDR1 SGHRS and CDR2 YFSETQ. This CDR3 has 13 residues. The CDR3 loop is CASSVITGYEQYF. The CDR3 bases are TGCGCCAGCAGCGTCATTACAGGGTACGAGCAGTACTTC.

This clonotype was observed a few times. V gene TRBV14 combines with J gene TRBJ2-7; D might be TRBD2 (5 bases). V was clipped by 1 base and J by 0 bases, with 10 bases between them. The V gene's germline CDR1 is SGHDN and CDR2 FVKESK. This CDR3 region has 15 residues. The CDR3 reads CASSQVATSSYEQYF. As DNA, the CDR3 is TGTGCCAGCAGCCAAGTGGCAACTAGCTCCTACGAGCAGTACTTC. The whole variable domain, filled in from reference TRBV14 and TRBJ2-7, reads EAGVTQFPSHSVIEKGQTVTLRCDPISGHDNLYWYRRVMGKEIKFLLHFVKESKQDESGMPNNRFLAERTGGTYSTLKVQPAELEDSGVYFCASSQVATSSYEQYFGPGTRLTVT.

This clonotype was seen repeatedly, ten times or more. In DNA form, the CDR3 reads TGTGCTAGTGGTTTGGTACGCGGGGCCTACAATGAGCAGTTCTTC. It encodes CASGLVRGAYNEQFF. This chain uses TRBV12-5 with TRBJ2-1; a weak D match, TRBD2 (6 bases). This CDR3 is 15 amino acids long. Germline values: CDR1 LGHNT, CDR2 FRNRAP. V was pared by 0 bases and J by 2 bases, with 8 bases between.

This clonotype occurred many times. V usage is TRBV20-1 and J usage is TRBJ2-1; a possible D gene is TRBD2 (6 bases). Germline V gene data show CDR1 as DFQATT and CDR2 as SNEGSKA (reference sequence). CDR3 length: 16 residues. The V and J ends lost 6 bases and 7 bases respectively, with 25 bases between them. The DNA for the CDR3 is TGCAGTGCCGAGGGATTGGGCGGGATAAGGGGTAATGAGCAGTTCTTC. Protein product: CSAEGLGGIRGNEQFF.

This clonotype was counted many times. The V call is TRBV13, the J call TRBJ2-2, with TRBD2 identical over 10 bases. The CDR3 covers 17 residues. The V gene's germline CDR1 is PRHDT and CDR2 FYEKMQ (reference sequence). Germline trimming cut 5 bases from V and 6 bases from J; bases unmatched to any gene: 12. The CDR3 DNA reads as TGTGCCAGCAGCCCCATGGGGCTAGCGGGAGTATCCGGGGAGCTGTTTTTT. Protein: CASSPMGLAGVSGELFF. Filled out from reference TRBV13 and TRBJ2-2, the complete variable domain reads AAGVIQSPRHLIKEKRETATLKCYPIPRHDTVYWYQQGPGQDPQFLISFYEKMQSDKGSIPDRFSAQQFSDYHSELNMSSLELGDSALYFCASSPMGLAGVSGELFFGEGSRLTVL.

The genes are TRBV28 and TRBJ1-3; 8 bases match TRBD1. The V gene's germline CDR1 is MDHEN and CDR2 SYDVKM. This CDR3 has 16 amino acids. Trimming cost V 5 bases and J 5 bases; bases outside gene matches: 11. CDR3 DNA: TGTGCCAGCAGTAAAGACAGGGGCCTAACTAGAAACACCATATATTTT. This encodes CASSKDRGLTRNTIYF.

This clonotype was counted only a few times. The rearrangement uses TRBV10-3 and TRBJ2-7, with TRBD2 matching over 9 bases. CDR1 is ENHRY, CDR2 SYGVKD, per germline. The CDR3 extends over 15 amino acids. V shed 0 bases and J 6 bases; nucleotides not matched to a gene: 6. The DNA of the CDR3 is TGTGCCATCAGTGAGTCGAGCGGGAGGTCCCCCGAGCAGTACTTC. The encoded protein is CAISESSGRSPEQYF.

The J gene is TRBJ1-2, the V gene TRBV4-1, with D possibly being TRBD1 (6 bases). The CDR3 sequence is 14 residues long. Deletions cut 9 bases from V and 8 bases from J, with 22 bases between. Per germline, CDR1 MGHRA and CDR2 YSYEKL. The CDR3 bases are TGCGCCAGTGGACAGAGTACCATCTCCTACGGCTACACCTTC. Amino acid sequence: CASGQSTISYGYTF.

V usage is TRBV24-1 and J usage is TRBJ2-6; no clear D gene. The germline V gene has CDR1 KGHDR and CDR2 SFDVKD. This CDR3 is 15 amino acids long. The V end was cut by 10 bases, the J end by 0 bases, with 12 bases between. For the CDR3, the DNA is TGTGCCACTTCTAAGGGAAGCTCTGGGGCCAACGTCCTGACTTTC. This codes for CATSKGSSGANVLTF.

At least ten counts were recorded for this clonotype. The chain uses TRBV5-6 and TRBJ1-1; 8 bases map to TRBD1. The germline V gene has CDR1 SGHDT and CDR2 YYEEEE. The CDR3 is 14 amino acids. Germline trimming cut 0 bases from V and 10 bases from J; bases unmatched to any gene: 8. The CDR3 DNA follows: TGTGCCAGCAGCTTGGGGACAGGGAGCTTGAGAGCTTTCTTT. Encoded protein: CASSLGTGSLRAFF. Full variable domain (missing parts from reference TRBV5-6 and TRBJ1-1): DAGVTQSPTHLIKTRGQQVTLRCSPKSGHDTVSWYQQALGQGPQFIFQYYEEEERQRGNFPDRFSGHQFPNYSSELNVNALLLGDSALYLCASSLGTGSLRAFFGQGTRLTVV.

This clonotype was counted once. This rearrangement joins TRBV7-8 to TRBJ2-7; D perhaps matches TRBD2 (5 bases). The CDR3 loop spans 15 amino acids. Germline V gene data show CDR1 as SGHVS and CDR2 as FQNEAQ. The germline V and J ends were trimmed by 4 bases and 0 bases, with 13 bases remaining between them. CDR3 in amino acids: CASSSLALSSYEQYF. CDR3 nucleotide sequence: TGTGCCAGCAGCTCTCTAGCACTGAGCTCCTACGAGCAGTACTTC.

This clonotype was seen ten or more times. The rearrangement uses TRBV7-3 and TRBJ2-1, with TRBD1 identical over 8 bases. Trimming removed 5 bases from V and 3 bases from J; junction bases left unmatched: 6. CDR1 and CDR2 from the germline V gene are SGHTA and FQGTGA. The length of the CDR3 is 15 residues. The CDR3 nucleotides read TGTGCCAGCAGCCCAAGGGACAGGTTCTACAATGAGCAGTTCTTC. It codes for CASSPRDRFYNEQFF.

The chain recombines TRBV9 with TRBJ2-2; 11 bases match TRBD2. The CDR3 runs to 17 residues. Germline CDR1 reads SGDLS; CDR2 reads YYNGEE. V lost 2 bases to trimming and J lost 4 bases; unmatched junction nucleotides: 7. CDR3 region: CASSVNPTSGGTGELFF. CDR3 coding DNA: TGTGCCAGCAGCGTCAATCCTACTAGCGGGGGCACCGGGGAGCTGTTTTTT.

This clonotype was detected a few times. J is TRBJ1-4 and V is TRBV10-3; D gene ambiguous. The germline V and J ends were trimmed by 0 bases and 7 bases, with 9 bases remaining between them. The CDR3 spans 14 residues. Germline V gene lookup returns CDR1 ENHRY and CDR2 SYGVKD. CDR3 protein: CAISESGFAEKLFF. CDR3 nucleotides: TGTGCCATCAGTGAGTCTGGGTTCGCTGAAAAACTGTTTTTT.

In this sample, this clonotype turned up many times. The V call is TRBV28, the J call TRBJ2-7; 10 bases align to TRBD2. This CDR3 comprises 15 residues. CDR1 MDHEN and CDR2 SYDVKM come from the germline V gene. V gave up 2 bases and J gave up 5 bases; unmatched junction bases: 6. The CDR3 coding sequence is TGTGCCAGCAGTTTACTTAGCGGGAGGAGCAACGAGCAGTACTTC. Translation: CASSLLSGRSNEQYF.

This sequence joins TRBV9 and TRBJ2-5; D gene ambiguous. V was clipped by 1 base and J by 3 bases, with 13 bases between them. The germline CDR1 and CDR2 sequences are SGDLS and YYNGEE. CDR3 length: 15 amino acids. CDR3 DNA sequence: TGTGCCAGCAGCGTATCAGGCAGTTCAAAAGAGACCCAGTACTTC. This sequence encodes CASSVSGSSKETQYF.

This clonotype was seen at least ten times. The chain combines TRBV7-3 with TRBJ2-6, with TRBD1 matching over 8 bases. Trimming removed 5 bases from V and 2 bases from J; junction bases left unmatched: 5. Germline loops: CDR1 SGHTA, CDR2 FQGTGA. This CDR3 contains 16 residues. CDR3 in DNA: TGTGCCAGCAGCCCAAAGGACAGGGCTGGGGCCAACGTCCTGACTTTC. Amino acid sequence: CASSPKDRAGANVLTF.

About this clonotype itself: A read error may produce the germline difference seen at one junction end. V usage is TRBV30 and J usage is TRBJ1-2; D unresolved. Germline V gene lookup returns CDR1 GTSNPN and CDR2 SVGIG (reference sequence). The CDR3 is made up of 11 amino acids. The CDR3 region is CTWSDLYGYTF. CDR3 coding DNA: TGTACCTGGAGCGATCTCTATGGCTACACCTTC.

V is TRBV10-3 and J is TRBJ2-6; perhaps TRBD1 as D (5 bases). Trimming pared 4 bases from V and 4 bases from J, leaving 11 bases between. CDR3 length equals 15 residues. Germline V lookup: CDR1 ENHRY, CDR2 SYGVKD. This chain's CDR3 is CAISGVGAGANVLTF. CDR3 bases: TGTGCCATCAGTGGGGTAGGGGCCGGGGCCAACGTCCTGACTTTC.

This clonotype was counted ten times or more. The rearrangement joins TRBV29-1 to TRBJ1-2, with no clear D. The germline V gene encodes CDR1 SQVTM and CDR2 ANQGSEA. With 3 bases removed from V and 8 bases from J, the gap between germline ends came to 7 bases. CDR3 length: 10 amino acids. CDR3 coding DNA: TGCAGCGTTGAGAGGGAAGGCTACACCTTC. Amino acids: CSVEREGYTF.